Listed below are T cell receptor beta chains from one sample, sequenced in a study of shared clonotypes between healthy human individuals. Produced via immunoSEQ multiplex PCR; TCRdb's table is partial and in-frame only. The data contain over a million clones, about 84% of them seen just once; the ten biggest clones take up 0.5% to 0.65%. The sequenced sample consisted of memory CD4+ T cells from PBMCs. Source of these receptors: a man between 18 and 29 years old in good health. Some clones in this sample may be carry-over from other donors' samples. Each CDR3 is given with its conserved first and last residue. Fields, in order: CDR3 protein, V gene, J gene.

CASSVGAGYTDTQYF	TRBV9	TRBJ2-3
CASSQGQGRNQPQHF	TRBV5-4	TRBJ1-5
CASSLLLRPNNEQFF	TRBV5-1	TRBJ2-1
CASSRRQIYGYTF	TRBV19	TRBJ1-2
CASSALAGADDTQYF	TRBV5-4	TRBJ2-3
CASSYGDRRNSPLHF	TRBV6-6	TRBJ1-6
CASSEGMIGNQPQHF	TRBV6-1	TRBJ1-5
CASSYATGDNEQFF	TRBV6-5	TRBJ2-1
CSVDQLNYGYTF	TRBV29-1	TRBJ1-2
CASSEALTSGSYNEQFF	TRBV6-1	TRBJ2-1
CASSLAEQIQYF	TRBV7-2	TRBJ2-7
CASSLIGINTGELFF	TRBV5-6	TRBJ2-2
CASSPGTGGFNQPQHF	TRBV5-1	TRBJ1-5
CASSLAAELYEQYF	TRBV5-1	TRBJ2-7